This is a list of T cell receptor beta chains from one sample in a study of neoadjuvant anti-PD-1 for oral cavity cancer. Produced via immunoSEQ multiplex PCR; TCRdb's table is partial and in-frame only. Of just under 70,000 clones in the sample, 70% to 90% are singletons; the top ten hold around 3.7%. The material sequenced was PBMCs, taken after nivolumab (anti-PD-1) treatment. The receptors originated from a person between 35 and 79 years old with oral cavity squamous cell carcinoma. The CDR3 runs from the conserved cysteine through the conserved F or W. The order of the fields is D gene, clone size, V gene, J gene, CDR3 protein, CDR3 DNA. D genes are given only for firm matches. Not all rows give a size; the values are once, few, many and, for expanded clones, a class.

>TRBD2|medium-sized|TRBV19|TRBJ2-7
CASSIASGYEQYF
TGTGCCAGTAGTATAGCTAGCGGCTACGAGCAGTACTTC
>-|-|TRBV9|TRBJ2-1
CASSVKAEPNEQFF
TGTGCCAGCAGCGTAAAGGCGGAACCGAATGAGCAGTTCTTC
>TRBD1|-|TRBV6-5|TRBJ2-7
CASSYLGQDYEQYF
TGTGCCAGCAGTTACTTGGGACAGGACTACGAGCAGTACTTC
>-|once|TRBV19|TRBJ2-1
CASMEGASYNEQFF
TGTGCCAGTATGGAGGGGGCCTCCTACAATGAGCAGTTCTTC
>TRBD2|-|TRBV30|TRBJ2-7
CAWVDTSGPYEQYF
TGTGCCTGGGTAGATACTAGCGGACCCTACGAGCAGTACTTC
>TRBD1|-|TRBV5-1|TRBJ2-5
CASSFSKTGTGGLETQYF
TGCGCCAGCAGCTTTTCGAAGACAGGGACAGGGGGCTTGGAGACCCAGTACTTC
>-|-|TRBV28|TRBJ1-2
CASKGEQKNYGYTF
TGTGCCAGCAAAGGAGAGCAGAAAAACTATGGCTACACCTTC
>-|-|TRBV6-1|TRBJ2-7
CASSEAPWSSYEQYF
TGTGCCAGCAGTGAGGCTCCGTGGAGCTCCTACGAGCAGTACTTC
>TRBD1|-|TRBV6-5|TRBJ2-4
CASSRQGLTKNIQYF
TGTGCCAGCAGTCGACAGGGTCTGACCAAAAACATTCAGTACTTC
>TRBD1|-|TRBV19|TRBJ1-4
CASSPGQGNEKLFF
TGTGCCAGTAGTCCGGGACAGGGAAATGAAAAACTGTTTTTT